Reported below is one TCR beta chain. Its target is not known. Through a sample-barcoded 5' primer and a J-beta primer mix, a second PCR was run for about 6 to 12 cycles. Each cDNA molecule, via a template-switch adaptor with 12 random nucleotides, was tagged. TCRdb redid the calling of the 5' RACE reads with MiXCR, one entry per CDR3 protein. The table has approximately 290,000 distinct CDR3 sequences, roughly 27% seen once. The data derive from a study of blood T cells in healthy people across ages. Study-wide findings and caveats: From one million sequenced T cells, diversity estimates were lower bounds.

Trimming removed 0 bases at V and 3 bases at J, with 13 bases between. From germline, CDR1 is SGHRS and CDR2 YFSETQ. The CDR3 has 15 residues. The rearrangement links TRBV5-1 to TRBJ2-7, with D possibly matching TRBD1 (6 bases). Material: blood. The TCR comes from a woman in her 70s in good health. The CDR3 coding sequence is TGCGCCAGCAGCTTGGACAGGGATTCTGTCTACGAGCAGTACTTC. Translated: CASSLDRDSVYEQYF.